Each of the 21 T cell receptor beta chains below was sequenced from the same sample in a study of cytomegalovirus exposure and HLA in healthy donors (dated by TCRdb to between 2016 and 2019). The library was produced with the immunoSEQ multiplex PCR assay. TCRdb mirrors the immuneACCESS table, restricted to in-frame sequences. Some clones are absent from its copies; in checked studies, under half trace to an unresolved V gene, and the reason for the others is unknown. In this sample the table shows roughly 70,000 clones, roughly 89% of which occur a single time. Together, the top ten hold 3.5% to 4.5% of the sample. Sequencing was performed on PBMCs. Source of these receptors: a woman younger than 30 in good health and CMV-seropositive.

The chain couples TRBV19 to TRBJ1-1; D unresolved. Germline V lookup: CDR1 LNHDA, CDR2 SQIVND (reference sequence). Trimming removed 5 bases at V and 1 base at J, with 14 bases between. CDR3 length equals 15 residues. The CDR3 DNA sequence: TGTGCCAGTAGTTCGGGATATAGAAAGAACACTGAAGCTTTCTTT. It encodes CASSSGYRKNTEAFF. Combining the CDR3 with reference TRBV19 and TRBJ1-1 gives the whole variable domain DGGITQSPKYLFRKEGQNVTLSCEQNLNHDAMYWYRQDPGQGLRLIYYSQIVNDFQKGDIAEGYSVSREKKESFPLTVTSAQKNPTAFYLCASSSGYRKNTEAFFGQGTRLTVV.

The chain carries TRBV7-8 and TRBJ2-3; possible D gene TRBD2, 6 bases. CDR1 and CDR2 (germline): SGHVS, FQNEAQ. Trimming stripped 7 bases from V and 4 bases from J, with 21 bases between. The CDR3 has 16 amino acids. The CDR3 protein is CASTIGARRRADTQYF. CDR3 in DNA: TGTGCCAGCACCATAGGAGCGAGGAGGAGGGCAGATACGCAGTATTTT.

V and J are TRBV7-9 and TRBJ2-5; 7 nucleotides agree with TRBD1. The CDR3 runs to 14 residues. Losses at the gene ends were 7 bases for V and 5 bases for J; bases not matched to a gene: 10. CDR1 is SEHNR and CDR2 is FQNEAQ in the germline V gene (reference sequence). CDR3 nucleotides: TGTGCCAGCAAGCATACAGGGGATCGGGAGACCCAGTACTTC. Translated: CASKHTGDRETQYF.

The chain couples TRBV10-3 to TRBJ2-1; 7 bases agree with TRBD2. V dropped 2 bases and J dropped 8; count of bases not matched to a gene: 9. Germline values: CDR1 ENHRY, CDR2 SYGVKD. The CDR3 runs to 15 residues. CDR3 region: CAISEPGGSPDEQFF. As DNA, the CDR3 is TGTGCCATCAGTGAGCCGGGCGGGAGCCCGGATGAGCAGTTCTTC.

This chain links TRBV19 with TRBJ1-1, with 8 nucleotides matching TRBD1. Unmatched junction bases numbered 4, after V lost 7 bases and J lost 0 bases. Germline lookup yields CDR1 LNHDA and CDR2 SQIVND (reference sequence). This CDR3 spans 14 amino acids. The chain's CDR3 is CASTRTGMNTEAFF. Here the CDR3 DNA reads TGTGCCAGTACTCGGACAGGGATGAACACTGAAGCTTTCTTT. Full variable domain (rest looked up from reference TRBV19 and TRBJ1-1): DGGITQSPKYLFRKEGQNVTLSCEQNLNHDAMYWYRQDPGQGLRLIYYSQIVNDFQKGDIAEGYSVSREKKESFPLTVTSAQKNPTAFYLCASTRTGMNTEAFFGQGTRLTVV.

This clone was recorded a few times. V gene TRBV4-1 combines with J gene TRBJ2-7, with a weak D call TRBD2 (6 bases). Trimming removed 2 bases from V and 1 base from J, with 12 bases in between. Germline V CDR1 and CDR2: MGHRA, YSYEKL. The CDR3 runs 15 residues. The CDR3 DNA reads TGCGCCAGCAGCCAACAGGGACTGACGTCCTACGAGCAGTACTTC. Protein product: CASSQQGLTSYEQYF.

This clone was recorded only once. The rearrangement links TRBV2 to TRBJ1-1, with unresolved D. Trimming cost V 6 bases and J 1 base, with 15 bases left between them. CDR1 SNHLY and CDR2 FYNNEI come from the germline V gene. The CDR3 is made up of 15 amino acids. The CDR3 DNA reads as TGTGCCAGCAGCCAAATGAGAACAGAGAACACTGAAGCTTTCTTT. Translating it yields CASSQMRTENTEAFF.

The rearrangement uses TRBV5-5 and TRBJ1-2, with a possible D match to TRBD1 (5 bases). The V end lost 2 bases, the J end lost 0 bases, and 11 bases lay between the germline ends. The CDR3 is 15 amino acids. Looked up from germline, CDR1 is SGHKS and CDR2 is YYEKEE (reference sequence). CDR3 in DNA: TGTGCCAGCAGCTTCCGACAGCCAGCTAACTATGGCTACACCTTC. Protein sequence: CASSFRQPANYGYTF. The full variable domain, its missing parts supplied by reference TRBV5-5 and TRBJ1-2, is DAGVTQSPTHLIKTRGQQVTLRCSPISGHKSVSWYQQVLGQGPQFIFQYYEKEERGRGNFPDRFSARQFPNYSSELNVNALLLGDSALYLCASSFRQPANYGYTFGSGTRLTVV.

V usage is TRBV11-1 and J usage is TRBJ2-7, with D perhaps matching TRBD1 (6 bases). CDR3 length: 14 residues. Germline V gene data show CDR1 as SGHAT and CDR2 as FQDESV (reference sequence). With 4 bases removed from V and 3 bases from J, the gap between germline ends came to 13 bases. The DNA of the CDR3 is TGTGCCAGCAGCTCTACAGGGAACTACTACGAGCAGTACTTC. Residues: CASSSTGNYYEQYF.

The chain joins TRBV6-1 to TRBJ1-2, with D tentatively TRBD1 (6 bases). The CDR3 sequence is 15 residues long. Germline loops: CDR1 MNHNS, CDR2 SASEGT. Trimming took off 5 bases at V and 2 bases at J, with 15 bases between the two ends. CDR3 residues: CASSSTGPLNYGYTF. CDR3 nucleotide sequence: TGTGCCAGCAGTTCCACAGGGCCCCTAAACTATGGCTACACCTTC.

This clone showed up just once. This chain links TRBV4-2 with TRBJ2-7; 13 bases match TRBD2. CDR3 length: 15 amino acids. The germline V gene encodes CDR1 LGHNA and CDR2 YNFKEQ. J gave up 5 bases and V 5 bases, and 6 bases lay outside the gene matches. CDR3 nucleotide sequence: TGTGCCAGCAGCAAGACTAGCGGGAGGTTCAACGAGCAGTACTTC. It is translated as CASSKTSGRFNEQYF.

Details on this clone: The germline gene is not matched at one end of the junction; a read error may be the cause. The chain joins TRBV19 to TRBJ2-5, with 11 bases fitting TRBD2. The CDR3 runs 13 residues. Germline assignment: CDR1 LNHDA and CDR2 SQIVND (reference sequence). The CDR3: CASSILGVSGRDF. CDR3 bases: TGTGCCAGTAGTATATTGGGGGTTAGCGGGAGGGACTTC. The full variable domain, completed using reference TRBV19 and TRBJ2-5, is DGGITQSPKYLFRKEGQNVTLSCEQNLNHDAMYWYRQDPGQGLRLIYYSQIVNDFQKGDIAEGYSVSREKKESFPLTVTSAQKNPTAFYLCASSILGVSGRDFGPGTRLLVL.

The CDR3 nucleotides are TGTGCCACCAGCAGAGAGGGTGGCGTCGGGTCCTACAATGAGCAGTTCTTC. Its translation: CATSREGGVGSYNEQFF. The chain combines TRBV15 with TRBJ2-1; D call uncertain. The germline V gene has CDR1 LNHNV and CDR2 YYDKDF (reference sequence). The CDR3 runs 17 residues. V lost 0 bases, J lost 1 base, and 13 bases lay in between.

In its sample, this clone was seen once. The chain is built from TRBV28 and TRBJ1-5; tentative D call: TRBD1 (5 bases). V was shortened by 5 bases and J by 4 bases, with 12 bases between the two germline ends. The CDR3 covers 14 residues. Germline CDR1 and CDR2: MDHEN and SYDVKM. CDR3 in DNA: TGTGCCAGCAGTCGCGACAGAAGAAATCAGCCCCAGCATTTT. As protein: CASSRDRRNQPQHF.

The chain links TRBV19 to TRBJ2-1; TRBD2 matches 9 bases. The V segment lost 6 bases and the J segment 8 bases; nucleotides outside the gene matches: 14. Germline V gene lookup returns CDR1 LNHDA and CDR2 SQIVND (reference sequence). The CDR3 sequence is 16 residues long. CDR3 sequence reads: CASSLIAGDGMDEQFF. CDR3 sequence (DNA): TGTGCCAGTAGCCTTATAGCGGGGGACGGGATGGATGAGCAGTTCTTC.

V gene TRBV30 combines with J gene TRBJ2-1; 7 bases match TRBD2. This CDR3 spans 15 amino acids. V lost 0 bases to trimming and J lost 8 bases; unmatched junction nucleotides: 10. CDR1 is GTSNPN, CDR2 SVGIG, per germline (reference sequence). The CDR3 region has the DNA TGTGCCTGGAGTGTTAAGACTAGCAGGGTCGATGAGCAGTTCTTC. It specifies CAWSVKTSRVDEQFF.

J is TRBJ2-3 and V is TRBV7-9; D not certain. The CDR3 runs 12 residues. The germline V gene has CDR1 SEHNR and CDR2 FQNEAQ (reference sequence). Trimming removed 4 bases from V and 1 base from J, with 3 bases in between. CDR3 region: CASSSRTDTQYF. CDR3 coding DNA: TGTGCCAGCAGCTCTCGCACAGATACGCAGTATTTT.

The chain uses TRBV5-8 and TRBJ2-1, with D tentatively TRBD2 (6 bases). In germline, CDR1 is SGHTS, CDR2 YDEGEE. The CDR3 has 14 amino acids. Trimming stripped 4 bases from V and 4 bases from J, with 12 bases between. The CDR3 DNA reads as TGTGCCAGCAGCCAGCGGGTAGTTTACAATGAGCAGTTCTTC. Its translation is CASSQRVVYNEQFF.

This chain connects TRBV4-3 to TRBJ1-3; D is possibly TRBD1 (5 bases). V was clipped by 0 bases and J by 4 bases, with 13 bases between them. The CDR3 runs to 16 residues. Germline V CDR1 and CDR2: LGHNA, YSLEER. The CDR3 region has the DNA TGCGCCAGCAGCCAAGATCGGGGGGGAACGGGAAACACCATATATTTT. It is translated as CASSQDRGGTGNTIYF.

This sequence joins TRBV4-3 and TRBJ1-4; no reliable D call. Germline V gene sequence: CDR1 LGHNA, CDR2 YSLEER. V dropped 0 bases and J dropped 0 bases, with 11 bases sitting between them. This CDR3 has 17 amino acids. CDR3 protein: CASSQDQSRATNEKLFF. CDR3 sequence (DNA): TGCGCCAGCAGCCAAGATCAGTCCCGGGCAACTAATGAAAAACTGTTTTTT.

The chain is built from TRBV6-1 and TRBJ1-5; 7 bases are a match to TRBD1. Germline values: CDR1 MNHNS, CDR2 SASEGT. The CDR3 is 15 amino acids. J was trimmed by 6 bases and V by 6 bases; bases with no gene match: 11. The CDR3: CASREYRGPAQPQHF. The CDR3 DNA is TGTGCCAGCAGGGAATACAGGGGCCCCGCTCAGCCCCAGCATTTT.